The 18 T cell receptor beta chains below all came from one sample that was sequenced in a study of cytomegalovirus exposure and HLA in healthy donors. Data came from immunoSEQ multiplex PCR; TCRdb stores just in-frame clones and leaves some out. Among roughly 120,000 clones listed, about 93% were seen once. Sequencing was carried out using PBMCs. Every receptor here comes from a woman between 18 and 29 years old in good health and CMV-seronegative.

V usage is TRBV11-2 and J usage is TRBJ2-1; 10 bases are shared with TRBD2. This CDR3 has 15 residues. Unmatched junction bases numbered 5, after V lost 3 bases and J lost 6 bases. Germline V gene data show CDR1 as SGHAT and CDR2 as FQNNGV. The CDR3 nucleotides read TGTGCCAGCAGCTTCTCTAGCGGGAGACTCAATGAGCAGTTCTTC. Translated, it gives CASSFSSGRLNEQFF.

V and J are TRBV7-8 and TRBJ2-1; TRBD2 agrees at 11 bases. This CDR3 region has 19 residues. After removal of 6 bases from V and 1 base from J, the junction contained 14 bases not matched to a gene. Germline lookup yields CDR1 SGHVS and CDR2 FQNEAQ. The CDR3, as DNA: TGTGCCAGCAGACGTACTTTGACTAGCGGGGTCCATTCCTACAATGAGCAGTTCTTC. Translating gives CASRRTLTSGVHSYNEQFF.

The chain is built from TRBV11-2 and TRBJ2-1; 9 positions match TRBD1. CDR1 and CDR2 (germline): SGHAT, FQNNGV. V trimming: 0 bases; J trimming: 7 bases; junction bases outside the gene matches: 7. The CDR3 has 16 amino acids. In nucleotides, the CDR3 is TGTGCCAGCAGCTTAGAAAGGGGACAGGGAAGGAATGAGCAGTTCTTC. Protein product: CASSLERGQGRNEQFF. Filled out from reference TRBV11-2 and TRBJ2-1, the complete variable domain reads EAGVAQSPRYKIIEKRQSVAFWCNPISGHATLYWYQQILGQGPKLLIQFQNNGVVDDSQLPKDRFSAERLKGVDSTLKIQPAKLEDSAVYLCASSLERGQGRNEQFFGPGTRLTVL.

The chain recombines TRBV4-1 with TRBJ1-1, with 8 nucleotides matching TRBD1. CDR3 length equals 15 residues. V lost 1 base, J lost 0 bases, and 1 base stayed unmatched. From germline, CDR1 is MGHRA and CDR2 YSYEKL. The CDR3 DNA reads TGCGCCAGCAGCCAAGGGGACAGGATGAACACTGAAGCTTTCTTT. Its translation: CASSQGDRMNTEAFF.

This clone was picked up one time. The chain carries TRBV30 and TRBJ1-4, with unresolved D. The CDR3 totals 12 residues. V lost 3 bases and J lost 11, with 13 bases in between. Per germline, CDR1 GTSNPN and CDR2 SVGIG (reference sequence). CDR3 amino acids: CAWSLVAGKLFF. CDR3 bases: TGTGCCTGGAGCCTCGTTGCCGGGAAACTGTTTTTT. The entire variable domain, with the rest obtained from reference TRBV30 and TRBJ1-4, is as follows: SQTIHQWPATLVQPVGSPLSLECTVEGTSNPNLYWYRQAAGRGLQLLFYSVGIGQISSEVPQNLSASRPQDRQFILSSKKLLLSDSGFYLCAWSLVAGKLFFGSGTQLSVL.

This sequence joins TRBV18 and TRBJ2-2, with D possibly being TRBD2 (7 bases). The V gene's germline CDR1 is KGHSH and CDR2 LQKENI. The CDR3 is made up of 16 amino acids. V lost 0 bases, J lost 6 bases, and 14 bases lay in between. CDR3 residues: CASSPPSTGRAGELFF. The CDR3 region has the DNA TGTGCCAGCTCACCACCGAGCACAGGGAGGGCCGGGGAGCTGTTTTTT.

The chain recombines TRBV10-3 with TRBJ1-2; D is perhaps TRBD1 (6 bases). The CDR3 covers 10 residues. Per the germline V gene, CDR1 is ENHRY and CDR2 is SYGVKD. Trimming removed 10 bases from V and 6 bases from J, with 9 bases in between. CDR3 in amino acids: CATQGNGYTF. The CDR3 nucleotides are TGTGCCACACAGGGTAATGGCTACACCTTC.

The chain couples TRBV5-5 to TRBJ1-1; a possible D gene is TRBD1 (5 bases). The CDR3 has 14 amino acids. Germline CDR1 and CDR2: SGHKS and YYEKEE (reference sequence). With 0 bases removed from V and 5 bases from J, the gap between germline ends came to 11 bases. CDR3 coding DNA: TGTGCCAGCAGCTTGGCCCGTTCAGGGACTGAAGCTTTCTTT. The encoded protein is CASSLARSGTEAFF.

The chain links TRBV7-9 to TRBJ1-2; 9 bases align to TRBD1. The CDR3 totals 16 residues. Germline values: CDR1 SEHNR, CDR2 FQNEAQ (reference sequence). With V trimmed by 5 bases and J by 5 bases, 12 bases remained unmatched. CDR3 protein: CASSGTVPTGGYGYTF. The DNA of the CDR3 is TGTGCCAGCAGCGGTACTGTACCGACAGGGGGGTATGGCTACACCTTC.

The CDR3 DNA reads TGTGCCAGCAGTTCCCTCCAGGCGGGTTTGCACGAGCAGTACTTC. This translates into CASSSLQAGLHEQYF. The chain carries TRBV28 and TRBJ2-7; tentatively, D is TRBD2 (5 bases). Germline CDR1 MDHEN, CDR2 SYDVKM. The CDR3 consists of 15 residues. V was pared by 4 bases and J by 5 bases, with 18 bases between.

The chain couples TRBV5-6 to TRBJ2-5, with unresolved D. V lost 0 bases to trimming and J lost 5 bases, with 8 bases between them. CDR3 length: 13 residues. The germline gives CDR1 SGHDT, CDR2 YYEEEE. The DNA of the CDR3 is TGTGCCAGCAGCTTGGTGCCCGGGGAGACCCAGTACTTC. This codes for CASSLVPGETQYF.

This rearrangement joins TRBV4-1 to TRBJ1-1, with a weak D call TRBD1 (5 bases). Germline V lookup: CDR1 MGHRA, CDR2 YSYEKL. The CDR3 sequence is 18 residues long. With 1 base removed from V and 0 bases from J, the gap between germline ends came to 18 bases. CDR3 sequence reads: CASSQVTIGQSMNTEAFF. The DNA for the CDR3 is TGCGCCAGCAGCCAAGTTACTATAGGACAAAGCATGAACACTGAAGCTTTCTTT.

The chain is built from TRBV7-2 and TRBJ2-4, with TRBD1 matching 8 bases. The CDR3 length is 16 residues. V gave up 5 bases and J gave up 0 bases; unmatched junction bases: 6. CDR1 is SGHTA, CDR2 FQGNSA, per germline. CDR3 in amino acids: CASSGQGALAKNIQYF. The CDR3 DNA follows: TGTGCCAGCAGCGGGCAGGGGGCTCTAGCCAAAAACATTCAGTACTTC.

The chain carries TRBV4-1 and TRBJ2-3; TRBD1 matches 10 bases. V was pared by 4 bases and J by 2 bases, with 9 bases of the junction left unmatched. The CDR3 extends over 17 amino acids. The germline V gene has CDR1 MGHRA and CDR2 YSYEKL. CDR3 residues: CASSPMGDRGFTDTQYF. The CDR3 nucleotides read TGCGCCAGCAGCCCCATGGGGGACAGGGGTTTCACAGATACGCAGTATTTT.

This rearrangement joins TRBV21-1 to TRBJ1-2; TRBD1, as called in the table, went unchecked against the DNA. TRBV21-1 is tagged as a pseudogene. The CDR3 contains 15 residues. The CDR3 sequence is CASSKGGQGDYGYTF. As DNA, the CDR3 is TGTGCCAGCAGCAAGGGTGGACAGGGTGACTATGGCTACACCTTC.

The chain joins TRBV30 to TRBJ1-2, with 8 bases identical to TRBD1. CDR1 is GTSNPN, CDR2 SVGIG, per germline (reference sequence). The CDR3 is made up of 17 amino acids. J gave up 6 bases and V 0 bases, and 15 bases lay outside the gene matches. CDR3 residues: CAWSVPHWDRIEDGYTF. CDR3 in DNA: TGTGCCTGGAGTGTACCCCATTGGGACAGGATCGAGGATGGCTACACCTTC.

The J gene is TRBJ2-7, the V gene TRBV7-3, with D perhaps TRBD2 (6 bases). CDR3 length equals 14 residues. Trimming took 3 bases from V and 7 from J, leaving 16 bases between them. The V gene's germline CDR1 is SGHTA and CDR2 FQGTGA. CDR3: CASSLIGRAGEQYF. Written as DNA, the CDR3 is TGTGCCAGCAGCTTGATTGGGCGGGCGGGGGAGCAGTACTTC.

The chain has TRBV4-2 and TRBJ2-7, with 12 bases aligning to TRBD2. J was trimmed by 0 bases and V by 0 bases; bases with no gene match: 6. The CDR3 loop spans 18 amino acids. The germline V gene has CDR1 LGHNA and CDR2 YNFKEQ. CDR3 sequence (DNA): TGTGCCAGCAGCCAAGATTCCGGGACTAGCGGGTTCTCCTACGAGCAGTACTTC. It is translated as CASSQDSGTSGFSYEQYF.